A single sample is the source of the 9 T cell receptor beta chains below, sequenced in a study of shared clonotypes between healthy human individuals. Produced via immunoSEQ multiplex PCR; TCRdb's table is partial and in-frame only. This table has about 980,000 clones, less than 85% appearing once. The material sequenced was memory CD4+ T cells sorted from blood. Subset specified: CD45RA-negative fraction. These receptors originate from a man younger than 35 in good health.

The rearrangement joins TRBV7-9 to TRBJ2-1; a weak D match, TRBD1 (9 bases). Trimming stripped 6 bases from V and 8 bases from J, with 17 bases between. Germline loops: CDR1 SEHNR, CDR2 FQNEAQ (reference sequence). The CDR3 totals 14 residues. The CDR3 sequence is CASRREGQGDEQFF. In DNA form, the CDR3 reads TGTGCCAGCAGACGGGAGGGACAGGGCGATGAGCAGTTCTTC.

CDR3 protein: CASREPGQGMHGYTF. The CDR3 DNA is TGTGCCAGCAGGGAACCGGGACAGGGGATGCATGGCTACACCTTC. The rearrangement joins TRBV11-2 to TRBJ1-2; the match to TRBD1 covers 10 bases. V lost 6 bases, J lost 6 bases, and 10 bases stayed unmatched. Looked up from germline, CDR1 is SGHAT and CDR2 is FQNNGV. This CDR3 spans 15 amino acids. Using reference TRBV11-2 and TRBJ1-2 for the parts outside the CDR3, the full variable domain is EAGVAQSPRYKIIEKRQSVAFWCNPISGHATLYWYQQILGQGPKLLIQFQNNGVVDDSQLPKDRFSAERLKGVDSTLKIQPAKLEDSAVYLCASREPGQGMHGYTFGSGTRLTVV.

J is TRBJ1-3 and V is TRBV28, with a possible D match to TRBD1 (5 bases). The germline V and J ends were trimmed by 3 bases and 8 bases, with 17 bases remaining between them. Germline values: CDR1 MDHEN, CDR2 SYDVKM. The length of the CDR3 is 15 residues. The chain's CDR3 is CASSFRRRDGDTIYF. The CDR3 nucleotides read TGTGCCAGCAGTTTCAGGCGCAGGGACGGGGACACCATATATTTT. Full variable domain (remainder filled in from reference TRBV28 and TRBJ1-3): DVKVTQSSRYLVKRTGEKVFLECVQDMDHENMFWYRQDPGLGLRLIYFSYDVKMKEKGDIPEGYSVSREKKERFSLILESASTNQTSMYLCASSFRRRDGDTIYFGEGSWLTVV.

This clone has only a few counts. The chain combines TRBV10-3 with TRBJ2-3; D is possibly TRBD1 or TRBD2 (6 bases each). The CDR3 covers 14 residues. Germline values: CDR1 ENHRY, CDR2 SYGVKD. Trimming shortened V by 8 bases and J by 3 bases, and 15 bases separated the two germline ends. The CDR3 nucleotides read TGTGCCATCGGGGGCGGGGTTTCGACAGATACGCAGTATTTT. Amino acid sequence: CAIGGGVSTDTQYF.

The V call is TRBV19, the J call TRBJ2-5; 7 positions agree with TRBD2. With 1 base clipped from V and 5 bases from J, the junction kept 7 bases outside the gene matches. The length of the CDR3 is 15 residues. Looked up from germline, CDR1 is LNHDA and CDR2 is SQIVND (reference sequence). The CDR3 here is CASSIVGGSGETQYF. The CDR3, as DNA: TGTGCCAGTAGTATAGTGGGCGGGAGTGGTGAGACCCAGTACTTC.

This sequence joins TRBV7-3 and TRBJ2-2, with D tentatively TRBD2 (6 bases). CDR3 length: 13 amino acids. The ends were cut back, 8 bases at V and 4 bases at J, with 11 bases in the middle. In germline, CDR1 is SGHTA, CDR2 FQGTGA. CDR3 nucleotide sequence: TGTGCCAGCTCAGCGGGCATCACCGGGGAGCTGTTTTTT. The encoded protein is CASSAGITGELFF.

The chain links TRBV7-9 to TRBJ1-4, with D unresolved. This CDR3 region has 16 residues. Trimming removed 5 bases at V and 8 bases at J, with 21 bases between. Looked up from germline, CDR1 is SEHNR and CDR2 is FQNEAQ (reference sequence). This chain's CDR3 is CASSLKSGIETEKLFF. The CDR3 DNA reads TGTGCCAGCAGCCTTAAATCCGGGATCGAAACCGAAAAACTGTTTTTT.

V usage is TRBV30 and J usage is TRBJ2-1, with 9 bases matching TRBD1. Germline V CDR1 and CDR2: GTSNPN, SVGIG (reference sequence). V shed 1 base and J 4 bases; nucleotides not matched to a gene: 2. The CDR3 length is 14 residues. CDR3 protein: CAWSAGTGYNEQFF. In nucleotides, the CDR3 is TGTGCCTGGAGTGCCGGGACAGGGTACAATGAGCAGTTCTTC.

The gene calls are TRBV7-3 and TRBJ2-5; D is perhaps TRBD1 (6 bases). Trimming left V 5 bases short and J 1 base short, with 14 bases between. CDR1 and CDR2 from the germline V gene are SGHTA and FQGTGA. CDR3 length: 15 residues. The CDR3 sequence is CASSESGTPQETQYF. In DNA, the CDR3 is TGTGCCAGCAGCGAATCCGGGACACCCCAAGAGACCCAGTACTTC.